This T cell receptor beta chain was captured by sequencing in a study of OX40 agonist ivuxolimab in advanced cancers. Study details: A male proportion of about 84% was recorded, with mean age around 64 years and range 23 to 79.

Trimming removed 2 bases from V and 6 bases from J, with 17 bases in between. The germline gives CDR1 SGHDT, CDR2 YYEEEE. The CDR3 consists of 15 residues. Data came from immunoSEQ multiplex PCR; TCRdb stores just in-frame clones and leaves some out. The table includes about 13,000 clones, around 80% detected once. Notes on this clone: Its specificity is unknown.

Study observations and caveats: Near-lowest levels of clonal expansion characterized partial responders at 0.1-3.0 mg/kg.

This TCR was sampled from an adult with an advanced solid tumor such as melanoma, head and neck, liver or kidney cancer. The gene calls are TRBV5-6 and TRBJ1-2, with a weak D call TRBD1 (5 bases). The source was CD4+ or CD8+ T cells sorted from blood, collected in a trial of the OX40 agonist ivuxolimab. The CDR3 spells CASSLLGREDNGYTF. CDR3 coding DNA: TGTGCCAGCAGCTTATTGGGCAGGGAAGATAATGGCTACACCTTC.